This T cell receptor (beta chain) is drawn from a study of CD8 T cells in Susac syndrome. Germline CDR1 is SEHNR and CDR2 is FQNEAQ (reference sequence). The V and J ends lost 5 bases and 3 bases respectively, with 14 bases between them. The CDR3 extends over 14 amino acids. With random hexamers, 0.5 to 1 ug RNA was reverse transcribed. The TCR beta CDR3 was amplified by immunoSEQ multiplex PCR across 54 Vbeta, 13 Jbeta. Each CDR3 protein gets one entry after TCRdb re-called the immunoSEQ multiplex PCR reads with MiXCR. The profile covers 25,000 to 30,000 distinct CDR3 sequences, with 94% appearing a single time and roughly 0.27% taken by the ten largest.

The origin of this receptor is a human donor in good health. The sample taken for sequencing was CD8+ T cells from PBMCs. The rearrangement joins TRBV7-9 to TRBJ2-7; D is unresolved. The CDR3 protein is CASSPRNGVYEQYF. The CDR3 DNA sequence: TGTGCCAGCAGCCCCCGGAACGGAGTCTACGAGCAGTACTTC.